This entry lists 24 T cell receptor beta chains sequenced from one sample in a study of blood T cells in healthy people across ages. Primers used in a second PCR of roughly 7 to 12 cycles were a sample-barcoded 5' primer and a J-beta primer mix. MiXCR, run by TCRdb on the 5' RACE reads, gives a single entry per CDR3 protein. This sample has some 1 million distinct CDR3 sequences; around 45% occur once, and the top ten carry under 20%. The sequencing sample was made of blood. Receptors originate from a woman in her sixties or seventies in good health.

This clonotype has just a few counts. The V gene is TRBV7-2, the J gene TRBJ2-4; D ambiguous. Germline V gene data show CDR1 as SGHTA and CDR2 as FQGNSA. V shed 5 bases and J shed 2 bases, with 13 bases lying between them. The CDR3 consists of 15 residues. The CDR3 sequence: CASSPKINPKNIQYF. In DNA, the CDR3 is TGTGCCAGCAGCCCGAAAATTAACCCCAAAAACATTCAGTACTTC.

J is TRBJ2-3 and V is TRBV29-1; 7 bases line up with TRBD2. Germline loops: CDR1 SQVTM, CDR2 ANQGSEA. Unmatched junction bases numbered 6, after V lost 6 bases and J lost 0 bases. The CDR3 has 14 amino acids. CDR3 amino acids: CSVCRSGSTDTQYF. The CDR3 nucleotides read TGCAGCGTCTGCCGTAGCGGGAGCACAGATACGCAGTATTTT.

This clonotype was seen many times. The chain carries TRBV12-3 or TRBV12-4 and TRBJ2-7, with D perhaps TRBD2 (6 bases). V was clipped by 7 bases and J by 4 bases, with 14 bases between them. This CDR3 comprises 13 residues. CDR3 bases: TGTGCCAGCAAACGGGGGAGCAGGTACGAGCAGTACTTC. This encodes CASKRGSRYEQYF.

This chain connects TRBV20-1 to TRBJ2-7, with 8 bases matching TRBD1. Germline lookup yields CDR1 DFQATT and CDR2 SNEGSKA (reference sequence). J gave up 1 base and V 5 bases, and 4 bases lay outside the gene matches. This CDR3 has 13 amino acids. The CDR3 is CSAETGESYEQYF. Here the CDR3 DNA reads TGCAGTGCTGAGACAGGGGAATCCTACGAGCAGTACTTC.

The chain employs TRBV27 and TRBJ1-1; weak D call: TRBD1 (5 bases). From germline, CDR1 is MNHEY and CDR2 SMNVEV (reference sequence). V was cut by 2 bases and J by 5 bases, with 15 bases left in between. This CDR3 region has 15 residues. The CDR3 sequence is CASSLIFAQGTEAFF. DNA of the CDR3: TGTGCCAGCAGTTTAATCTTCGCGCAGGGTACTGAAGCTTTCTTT.

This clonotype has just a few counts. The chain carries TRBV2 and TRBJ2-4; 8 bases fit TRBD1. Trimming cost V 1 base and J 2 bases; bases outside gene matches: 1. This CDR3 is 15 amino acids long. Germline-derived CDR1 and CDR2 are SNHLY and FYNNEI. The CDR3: CASSEGTGTKNIQYF. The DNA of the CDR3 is TGTGCCAGCAGTGAAGGGACAGGGACCAAAAACATTCAGTACTTC.

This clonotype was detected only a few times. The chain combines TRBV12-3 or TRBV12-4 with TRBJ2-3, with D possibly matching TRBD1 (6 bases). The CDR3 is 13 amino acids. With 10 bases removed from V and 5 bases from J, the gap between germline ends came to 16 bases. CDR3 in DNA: TGTGCCATCTACAGGGTACTTAAAGATACGCAGTATTTT. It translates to CAIYRVLKDTQYF.

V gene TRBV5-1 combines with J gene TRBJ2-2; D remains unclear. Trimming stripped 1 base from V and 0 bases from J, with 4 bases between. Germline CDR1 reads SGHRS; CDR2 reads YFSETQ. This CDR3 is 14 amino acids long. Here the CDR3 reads CASSLLPNTGELFF. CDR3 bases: TGCGCCAGCAGCTTGCTACCGAACACCGGGGAGCTGTTTTTT.

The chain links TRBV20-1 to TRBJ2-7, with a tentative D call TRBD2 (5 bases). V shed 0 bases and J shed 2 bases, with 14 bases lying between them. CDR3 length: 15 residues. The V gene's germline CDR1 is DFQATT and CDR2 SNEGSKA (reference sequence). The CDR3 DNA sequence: TGCAGTGCTAGAGATGGCGGGTCCGGACCCTACGAGCAGTACTTC. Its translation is CSARDGGSGPYEQYF.

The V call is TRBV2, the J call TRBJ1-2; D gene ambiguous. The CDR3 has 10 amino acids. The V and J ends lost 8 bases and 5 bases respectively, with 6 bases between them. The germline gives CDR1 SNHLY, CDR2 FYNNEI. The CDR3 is CASVGYGYTF. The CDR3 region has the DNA TGTGCCAGCGTGGGTTATGGCTACACCTTC. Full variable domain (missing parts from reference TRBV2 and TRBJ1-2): EPEVTQTPSHQVTQMGQEVILRCVPISNHLYFYWYRQILGQKVEFLVSFYNNEISEKSEIFDDQFSVERPDGSNFTLKIRSTKLEDSAMYFCASVGYGYTFGSGTRLTVV.

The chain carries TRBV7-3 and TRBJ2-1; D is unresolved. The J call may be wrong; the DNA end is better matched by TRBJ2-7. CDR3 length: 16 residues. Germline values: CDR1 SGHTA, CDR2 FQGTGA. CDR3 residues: CASSPKTPSSYNEQYF. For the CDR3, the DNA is TGTGCCAGCAGCCCCAAGACCCCCAGCTCCTACAATGAGCAGTACTTC.

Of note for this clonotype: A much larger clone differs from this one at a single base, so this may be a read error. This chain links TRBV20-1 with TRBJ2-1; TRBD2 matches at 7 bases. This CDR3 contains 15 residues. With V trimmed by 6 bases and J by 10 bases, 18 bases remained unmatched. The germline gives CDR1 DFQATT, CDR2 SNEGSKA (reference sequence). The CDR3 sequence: CSARVGSSGPYEQFF. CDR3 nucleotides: TGCAGTGCCCGTGTCGGGTCTAGCGGACCCTACGAGCAGTTCTTC.

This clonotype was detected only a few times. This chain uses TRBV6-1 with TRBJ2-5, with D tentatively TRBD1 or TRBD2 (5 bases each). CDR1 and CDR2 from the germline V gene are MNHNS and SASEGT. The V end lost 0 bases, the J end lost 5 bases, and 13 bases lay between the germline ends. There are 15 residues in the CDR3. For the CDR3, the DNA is TGTGCCAGCAGTGAAGCAGCAGGCTGGGGGGAGACCCAGTACTTC. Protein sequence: CASSEAAGWGETQYF.

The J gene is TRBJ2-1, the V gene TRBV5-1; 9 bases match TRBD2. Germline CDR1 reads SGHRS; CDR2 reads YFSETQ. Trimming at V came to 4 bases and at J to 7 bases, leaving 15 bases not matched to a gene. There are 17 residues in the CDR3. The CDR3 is CASSLPGSGRVRNEQFF. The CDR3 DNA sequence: TGCGCCAGCAGCCTCCCGGGTAGCGGGAGAGTGAGGAATGAGCAGTTCTTC. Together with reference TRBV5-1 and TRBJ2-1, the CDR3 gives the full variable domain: KAGVTQTPRYLIKTRGQQVTLSCSPISGHRSVSWYQQTPGQGLQFLFEYFSETQRNKGNFPGRFSGRQFSNSRSEMNVSTLELGDSALYLCASSLPGSGRVRNEQFFGPGTRLTVL.

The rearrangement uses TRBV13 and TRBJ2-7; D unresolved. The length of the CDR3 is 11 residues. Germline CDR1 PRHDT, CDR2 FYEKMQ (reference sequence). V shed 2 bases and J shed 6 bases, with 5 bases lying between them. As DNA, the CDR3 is TGTGCCAGCAGCTTAAATCTCGAGCAGTACTTC. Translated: CASSLNLEQYF. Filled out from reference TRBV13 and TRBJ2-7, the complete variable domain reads AAGVIQSPRHLIKEKRETATLKCYPIPRHDTVYWYQQGPGQDPQFLISFYEKMQSDKGSIPDRFSAQQFSDYHSELNMSSLELGDSALYFCASSLNLEQYFGPGTRLTVT.

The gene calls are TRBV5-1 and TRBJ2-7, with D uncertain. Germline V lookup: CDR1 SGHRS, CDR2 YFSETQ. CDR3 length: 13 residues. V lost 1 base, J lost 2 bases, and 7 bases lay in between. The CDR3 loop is CASSLKVTYEQYF. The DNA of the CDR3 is TGCGCCAGCAGCTTGAAGGTGACCTACGAGCAGTACTTC.

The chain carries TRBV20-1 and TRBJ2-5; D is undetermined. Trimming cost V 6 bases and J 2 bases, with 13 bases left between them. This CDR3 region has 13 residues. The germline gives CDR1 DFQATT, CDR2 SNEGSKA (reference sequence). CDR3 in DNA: TGCAGTGCGCACCCCGGGCTGCAAGAGACCCAGTACTTC. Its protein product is CSAHPGLQETQYF.

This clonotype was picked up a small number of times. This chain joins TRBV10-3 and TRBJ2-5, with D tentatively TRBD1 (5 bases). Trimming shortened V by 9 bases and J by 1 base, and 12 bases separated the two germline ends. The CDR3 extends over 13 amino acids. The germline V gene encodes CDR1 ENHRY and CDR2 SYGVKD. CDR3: CAMASGAQETQYF. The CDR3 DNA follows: TGTGCCATGGCTTCTGGGGCCCAAGAGACCCAGTACTTC.

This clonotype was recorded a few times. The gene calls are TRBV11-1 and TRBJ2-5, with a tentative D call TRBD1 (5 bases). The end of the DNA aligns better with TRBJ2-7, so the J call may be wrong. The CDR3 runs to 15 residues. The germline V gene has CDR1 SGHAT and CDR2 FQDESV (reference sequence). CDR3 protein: CASSLGAGPNGEQYF. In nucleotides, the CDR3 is TGTGCCAGCAGCTTAGGGGCAGGGCCTAACGGCGAGCAGTACTTC.

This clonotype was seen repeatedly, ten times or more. The CDR3 reads CASSQGGGEAYNEQFF. The CDR3 DNA reads TGTGCCAGCAGCCAAGGGGGGGGAGAGGCCTACAATGAGCAGTTCTTC. The chain carries TRBV11-2 and TRBJ2-1; D is possibly TRBD2 (7 bases). V was clipped by 5 bases and J by 2 bases, with 16 bases between them. CDR1 is SGHAT, CDR2 FQNNGV, per germline. The CDR3 spans 16 residues.

CDR3 loop: CSVEDWGGTDYGYTF. CDR3 nucleotide sequence: TGCAGCGTTGAAGATTGGGGGGGGACGGACTATGGCTACACCTTC. This chain links TRBV29-1 with TRBJ1-2; weak D call: TRBD1 (5 bases). Germline CDR1 is SQVTM and CDR2 is ANQGSEA. The CDR3 covers 15 residues. Trimming took 0 bases from V and 3 from J, leaving 14 bases between them.

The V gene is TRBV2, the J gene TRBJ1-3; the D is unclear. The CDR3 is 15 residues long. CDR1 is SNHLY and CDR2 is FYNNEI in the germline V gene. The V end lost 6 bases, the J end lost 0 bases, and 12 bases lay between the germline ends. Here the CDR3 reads CASRETVLSGNTIYF. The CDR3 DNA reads TGTGCCAGCAGAGAGACGGTGCTCTCTGGAAACACCATATATTTT.

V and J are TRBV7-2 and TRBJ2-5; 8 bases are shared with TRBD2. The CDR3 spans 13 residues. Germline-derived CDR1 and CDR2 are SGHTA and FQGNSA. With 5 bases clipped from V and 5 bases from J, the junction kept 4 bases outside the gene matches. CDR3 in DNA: TGTGCCAGCAGCGTGGGACTAGTCGAGACCCAGTACTTC. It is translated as CASSVGLVETQYF.

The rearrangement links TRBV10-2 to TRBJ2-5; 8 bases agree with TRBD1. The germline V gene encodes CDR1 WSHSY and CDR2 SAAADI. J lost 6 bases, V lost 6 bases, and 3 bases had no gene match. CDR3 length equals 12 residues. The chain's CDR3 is CASSRQGKTQYF. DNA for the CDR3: TGCGCCAGCAGCCGACAGGGGAAGACCCAGTACTTC.